These T cell receptor beta chains were read from a single sample in a study of shared clonotypes between healthy human individuals. Clones were sequenced by immunoSEQ multiplex PCR, and TCRdb holds only the in-frame ones, with some missing. The data contain 450,000 to 550,000 clones, about four fifths of them singletons. Sequencing was performed on PBMCs. These receptors came from a woman aged 40 to 50 in good health. Some clones in this sample may be carry-over from other donors' samples. Both conserved end residues are part of each CDR3. D genes are given only for firm matches. The size entry is marked missing in some rows and otherwise reads once, few, many or a size class.

once,TRBJ2-6,.,TRBV5-4,TGCGCCAGCAGCCAAGAAGTCGGCTCTGGGGCCAACGTCCTGACTTTC,CASSQEVGSGANVLTF
.,TRBJ2-3,TRBD2,TRBV10-2,TGCGCCAGCAGTGAGTCGAGGTTGTTTCAGGAAAGCGGGAGTGGCGATACGCAGTATTTT,CASSESRLFQESGSGDTQYF
.,TRBJ2-7,.,TRBV27,TGTGCCAGCGGCTTAGGGGGTCGTTACGAGCAGTACTTC,CASGLGGRYEQYF
many,TRBJ2-2,TRBD2,TRBV5-1,TGCGCCAGCAGCTTGCGAGCTAGCGGGAACACCGGGGAGCTGTTTTTT,CASSLRASGNTGELFF
.,TRBJ2-7,TRBD2,TRBV18,TGTGCCAGCTCACCTCCCGGGACTAGCAGCTCCTACGAGCAGTACTTC,CASSPPGTSSSYEQYF
.,TRBJ1-1,.,TRBV6-5,TGTGCCAGTAGGACGAGACAGAGAAACACTGAAGCTTTCTTT,CASRTRQRNTEAFF
.,TRBJ2-1,TRBD1,TRBV19,TGTGCCAGTCGACAGGGGGCTACGAATGAGCAGTTCTTC,CASRQGATNEQFF
.,TRBJ2-7,TRBD1,TRBV19,TGTGCCAGTAGTATCGGGACAGGGGTGTGGGAGCAGTACTTC,CASSIGTGVWEQYF
.,TRBJ2-7,TRBD1,TRBV28,TGTGCCAGCAGAAGGACAGGTGACTCCTACGAGCAGTACTTC,CASRRTGDSYEQYF
.,TRBJ1-1,TRBD1,TRBV28,TGTGCCAGCACGACAGGGGATCTGAACACTGAAGCTTTCTTT,CASTTGDLNTEAFF
.,TRBJ2-1,.,TRBV7-9,TGTGCCAGCAGCTCCCCGTGGGGCAGGGAAAGTGGGAATGAGCAGTTCTTC,CASSSPWGRESGNEQFF
.,TRBJ2-1,.,TRBV5-1,TGCGCCAGCAGCGGGGGACTCGACTACAATGAGCAGTTCTTC,CASSGGLDYNEQFF
once,TRBJ1-1,TRBD1,TRBV7-8,TGTGCCAGCAGCAGAGGGACAGGGAGCACTGAAGCTTTCTTT,CASSRGTGSTEAFF
few,TRBJ2-3,.,TRBV5-8,TGTGCCAGCAATTTGGGAGTGGGGGGCACAGATACGCAGTATTTT,CASNLGVGGTDTQYF
.,TRBJ2-7,TRBD2,TRBV7-6,TGTGCCAGCAGCTTAGCGGGTGCGGGAGCTCCGTACGAGCAGTACTTC,CASSLAGAGAPYEQYF
.,TRBJ2-5,.,TRBV6-1,TGTGCCAGCAGTGAAGGAGGGTTGGGGACCCAGTACTTC,CASSEGGLGTQYF
.,TRBJ2-2,.,TRBV7-2,TGTGCCAGCAGCTTAGCGGGGACCGGGGAGCTGTTTTTT,CASSLAGTGELFF
.,TRBJ2-4,.,TRBV28,TGTGCCAGCAGAAATAGCGGCGACGGGTCCAAAAACATTCAGTACTTC,CASRNSGDGSKNIQYF
.,TRBJ1-1,.,TRBV9,TGTGCCAGCAGCCCTCGGCACTCTCCGAACACTGAAGCTTTCTTT,CASSPRHSPNTEAFF
.,TRBJ2-1,TRBD2,TRBV6-1,TGTGCCAGCAGATTTAGCGGGACCTACAATGAGCAGTTCTTC,CASRFSGTYNEQFF
.,TRBJ2-7,.,TRBV7-9,TGTGCCAGCAGCTTAGCGGGCGGGAATGACGAGCAGTACTTC,CASSLAGGNDEQYF
.,TRBJ2-1,.,TRBV14,TGTGCCAGCAGCCGTCGGTCTCCCAATGAGCAGTTCTTC,CASSRRSPNEQFF
.,TRBJ1-2,.,TRBV7-6,TGTGCCAGCAGCTTAGGGGGGCTAACCAGCTACACCTTC,CASSLGGLTSYTF
.,TRBJ1-1,.,TRBV18,TGTGCCAGCTCACTAGGCGGGGGCTTCACTGAAGCTTTCTTT,CASSLGGGFTEAFF
once,TRBJ1-1,TRBD1,TRBV5-6,TGTGCCAGCAGCTTGGATGGTAGTTGGACAGGCCTCTTTAACACTGAAGCTTTCTTT,CASSLDGSWTGLFNTEAFF
.,TRBJ2-7,TRBD2,TRBV18,TGTGCCAGCTCACCAACTAGCGGTTACGAGCAGTACTTC,CASSPTSGYEQYF
.,TRBJ2-3,TRBD2,TRBV5-1,TGCGCCAGCAGCCCCGTTGCGGGGCGGGGGACAGATACGCAGTATTTT,CASSPVAGRGTDTQYF
few,TRBJ1-1,.,TRBV9,TGTGCCAGCAGCCCTCACAGGGAAGCTTTCTTT,CASSPHREAFF
.,TRBJ2-7,.,TRBV29-1,TGCAGCGTTCGTGGACAGTGGGTTTCGGACGAGCAGTACTTC,CSVRGQWVSDEQYF
.,TRBJ2-5,.,TRBV29-1,TGCAGCGTTGAAGTGGCGGGCCCAGAGACCCAGTACTTC,CSVEVAGPETQYF
.,TRBJ1-5,.,TRBV4-3,TGCGCCAGCAGCCGTACGTATGGTAGCAATCAGCCCCAGCATTTT,CASSRTYGSNQPQHF
.,TRBJ1-2,.,TRBV18,TGTGCCAGCTCACCAACGAGGACAGCCTTTAACTATGGCTACACCTTC,CASSPTRTAFNYGYTF
.,TRBJ2-6,.,TRBV2,TGTGCCAGCAGTGGTGGAAACTCTGGGGCCAACGTCCTGACTTTC,CASSGGNSGANVLTF
.,TRBJ2-2,TRBD2,TRBV2,TGTGCCAGCAGTGTTGGCGGGAGACGGACCGGGGAGCTGTTTTTT,CASSVGGRRTGELFF
.,TRBJ1-6,TRBD1,TRBV11-2,TGTGCCAGCAGCCCTACAGGGGTTTCACCCCTCCACTTT,CASSPTGVSPLHF
.,TRBJ1-2,TRBD1,TRBV23-1,TGCGCCAGCAGTCAGGGACAGGGGGGCTCGAACTATGGCTACACCTTC,CASSQGQGGSNYGYTF
.,TRBJ1-2,.,TRBV5-1,TGCGCCAGCTCACAGGGATTCCCCCCCGGCTACACCTTC,CASSQGFPPGYTF
.,TRBJ2-7,.,TRBV9,TGTGCCAGCAGCGCGACAGGATCCTCCTACGAGCAGTACTTC,CASSATGSSYEQYF
many,TRBJ2-6,.,TRBV6-4,TGTGCCAGCAGCTGGGCCGACTCTGGGGCCAACGTCCTGACTTTC,CASSWADSGANVLTF
.,TRBJ2-3,.,TRBV6-1,TGTGCCAGCAGTGAAGTACGGAGGCTAGAGAATACGCAGTATTTT,CASSEVRRLENTQYF
.,TRBJ1-1,.,TRBV7-3,TGTGCCAGCAGCGCTACAGGACTGAACACTGAAGCTTTCTTT,CASSATGLNTEAFF
.,TRBJ2-1,.,TRBV5-1,TGCGCCAGCAGCTGGGGACAAAGCTCCTACAATGAGCAGTTCTTC,CASSWGQSSYNEQFF
.,TRBJ2-5,.,TRBV20-1,TGCAGTGCTTCCCAAGAGACCCAGTACTTC,CSASQETQYF
.,TRBJ2-3,TRBD1,TRBV10-3,TGTGCCATCTCCGGACAGGGCACAGATACGCAGTATTTT,CAISGQGTDTQYF
.,TRBJ2-2,.,TRBV7-9,TGTGCCAGCAGCATTACAGGGACCGGGGAGCTGTTTTTT,CASSITGTGELFF
.,TRBJ2-7,TRBD1,TRBV9,TGTGCCAGCAGCGCCGCAGGGGGTTCTTCGAACGAGCAGTACTTC,CASSAAGGSSNEQYF
once,TRBJ2-7,.,TRBV5-4,TGTGCCAGCAGCTTCGGGACCAAACACTACGAGCAGTACTTC,CASSFGTKHYEQYF
once,TRBJ2-2,.,TRBV21-1,TGTGCCAGCAGCAAAGACAGACCCGGGGAGCTGTTTTTT,CASSKDRPGELFF
.,TRBJ1-2,.,TRBV7-8,TGTGCCAGCAGCTTAGAACCGTTAGCAGGGGACTATGGCTACACCTTC,CASSLEPLAGDYGYTF
.,TRBJ2-3,TRBD2,TRBV4-2,TGTGCCAGCAGCCAAGTGGGACTAGCAACAGATACGCAGTATTTT,CASSQVGLATDTQYF
.,TRBJ2-1,.,TRBV6-4,TGTGCCAGCAGTGAACGGGATAGCTCCTACAATGAGCAGTTCTTC,CASSERDSSYNEQFF